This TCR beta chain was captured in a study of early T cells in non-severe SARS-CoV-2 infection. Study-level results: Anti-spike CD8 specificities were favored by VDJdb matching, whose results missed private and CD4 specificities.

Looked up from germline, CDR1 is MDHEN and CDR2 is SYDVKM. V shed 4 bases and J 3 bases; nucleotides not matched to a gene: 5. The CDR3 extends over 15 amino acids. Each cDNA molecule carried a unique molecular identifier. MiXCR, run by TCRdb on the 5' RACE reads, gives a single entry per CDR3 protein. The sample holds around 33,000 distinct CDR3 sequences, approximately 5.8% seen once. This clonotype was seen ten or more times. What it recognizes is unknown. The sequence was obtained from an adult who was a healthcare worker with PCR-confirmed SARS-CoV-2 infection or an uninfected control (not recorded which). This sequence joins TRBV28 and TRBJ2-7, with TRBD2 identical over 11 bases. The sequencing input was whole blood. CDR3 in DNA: TGTGCCAGCAGTTCTAGCGGGGGGTTAAACTACGAGCAGTACTTC. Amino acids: CASSSSGGLNYEQYF.